The 27 T cell receptor beta chains given below trace back to one sample, sequenced in a study of blood T cell repertoires in COVID-19 (dated by TCRdb to 2018 to 2021). Library creation used the immunoSEQ multiplex PCR assay. TCRdb limited this immuneACCESS table to in-frame rearrangements with V and J called. A share of clones is missing; checked studies link under half to unresolved V genes, and the rest is unexplained. Across this sample there are about 160,000 clones, with approximately 86% seen only once. The ten largest clones take up 2.5% to 4% of the sample. The sample was peripheral blood. These receptors all stem from a man in his 70s with acute or convalescent COVID-19.

This clone was found a few times. The V call is TRBV30, the J call TRBJ2-2, with 10 bases that match TRBD1. V lost 8 bases and J lost 4; bases outside the gene matches: 4. The germline CDR1 and CDR2 sequences are GTSNPN and SVGIG (reference sequence). This CDR3 comprises 13 residues. For the CDR3, the DNA is TGTGCCAGGGACAGGGGAGGCACCGGGGAGCTGTTTTTT. Protein: CARDRGGTGELFF.

This chain uses TRBV28 with TRBJ1-4; 7 bases agree with TRBD1. The CDR3 length is 16 residues. CDR1 is MDHEN, CDR2 SYDVKM, per germline. J was trimmed by 8 bases and V by 5 bases; bases with no gene match: 14. The CDR3 DNA reads as TGTGCCAGCAGTGCGACAGGGACCCGAACTACGGAAAAACTGTTTTTT. It is translated as CASSATGTRTTEKLFF. The whole variable domain, remainder taken from reference TRBV28 and TRBJ1-4, is DVKVTQSSRYLVKRTGEKVFLECVQDMDHENMFWYRQDPGLGLRLIYFSYDVKMKEKGDIPEGYSVSREKKERFSLILESASTNQTSMYLCASSATGTRTTEKLFFGSGTQLSVL.

The chain recombines TRBV7-9 with TRBJ2-3; 7 nucleotides match TRBD2. V was pared by 3 bases and J by 2 bases, with 5 bases of the junction left unmatched. The CDR3 has 15 amino acids. Germline V gives CDR1 SEHNR, CDR2 FQNEAQ (reference sequence). The CDR3 DNA sequence: TGTGCCAGCAGCTTGGCTAGCGGACCCACAGATACGCAGTATTTT. It yields the protein CASSLASGPTDTQYF.

The genes are TRBV5-6 and TRBJ2-1; weak D call: TRBD2 (5 bases). Per germline, CDR1 SGHDT and CDR2 YYEEEE. The CDR3 length is 11 residues. Deletions cut 4 bases from V and 13 bases from J, with 12 bases between. Here the CDR3 reads CASSLAGPQFF. DNA for the CDR3: TGTGCCAGCAGCCTAGCAGGACCACAGTTCTTC.

This rearrangement joins TRBV6-1 to TRBJ2-7, with a tentative D call TRBD2 (6 bases). The CDR3 spans 15 residues. Per germline, CDR1 MNHNS and CDR2 SASEGT. V dropped 2 bases and J dropped 2 bases, with 13 bases sitting between them. The DNA of the CDR3 is TGTGCCAGCAGTGAAATGGAGGGATTAACCTACGAGCAGTACTTC. Protein product: CASSEMEGLTYEQYF.

This sequence joins TRBV4-2 and TRBJ2-1, with 8 positions matching TRBD2. V shed 4 bases, J shed 4 bases, and the junction held 9 bases outside the gene matches. CDR3 length equals 16 residues. The germline V gene has CDR1 LGHNA and CDR2 YNFKEQ. CDR3 sequence (DNA): TGTGCCAGCAGCCCCGGGGGCGGGAGGTTATACAATGAGCAGTTCTTC. Protein: CASSPGGGRLYNEQFF.

V usage is TRBV28 and J usage is TRBJ2-1; 8 bases agree with TRBD2. CDR1 is MDHEN, CDR2 SYDVKM, per germline. The trim removed 6 bases at V and 8 bases at J, leaving 12 bases unmatched. The CDR3 is made up of 15 amino acids. CDR3 region: CASSQGPGGPDEQFF. CDR3 in DNA: TGTGCCAGCAGCCAGGGGCCGGGAGGGCCAGATGAGCAGTTCTTC.

Comments on this clone: Germline is not matched at one junction end, which may reflect a read error. The rearrangement joins TRBV25-1 to TRBJ1-1; tentatively, D is TRBD1 (6 bases). Germline-derived CDR1 and CDR2 are MGHDK and SYGVNS. The CDR3 extends over 14 amino acids. The CDR3 sequence is CASSGSGVKTGAFF. CDR3 DNA sequence: TGTGCCAGCAGCGGATCAGGGGTCAAAACTGGAGCTTTCTTT. The variable domain in full, completed from reference TRBV25-1 and TRBJ1-1, reads EADIYQTPRYLVIGTGKKITLECSQTMGHDKMYWYQQDPGMELHLIHYSYGVNSTEKGDLSSESTVSRIRTEHFPLTLESARPSHTSQYLCASSGSGVKTGAFFGQGTRLTVV.

The chain links TRBV27 to TRBJ2-1; 12 positions agree with TRBD1. The V gene's germline CDR1 is MNHEY and CDR2 SMNVEV (reference sequence). The CDR3 is 17 amino acids. Trimming removed 6 bases from V and 6 bases from J; junction bases left unmatched: 12. CDR3 bases: TGTGCCAGCAGGATAATAACCGGGACAGGGGGCTTCAATGAGCAGTTCTTC. Protein: CASRIITGTGGFNEQFF.

J is TRBJ2-3 and V is TRBV18, with 10 nucleotides matching TRBD1. Unmatched junction bases numbered 11, after V lost 1 base and J lost 4 bases. The CDR3 has 18 residues. Per the germline V gene, CDR1 is KGHSH and CDR2 is LQKENI. This CDR3 reads CASSPQAPGQGRSDTQYF. Written as DNA, the CDR3 is TGTGCCAGCTCACCACAGGCTCCGGGACAGGGGCGGTCAGATACGCAGTATTTT.

The genes are TRBV29-1 and TRBJ2-5; 10 positions match TRBD2. Per the germline V gene, CDR1 is SQVTM and CDR2 is ANQGSEA. Trimming removed 4 bases from V and 3 bases from J; junction bases left unmatched: 5. This CDR3 contains 14 residues. The CDR3 DNA is TGCAGCGTTGGCCCTAGCGGGAGTAAAGAGACCCAGTACTTC. Translating it yields CSVGPSGSKETQYF.

The chain combines TRBV29-1 with TRBJ2-1; TRBD2 matches 8 bases. This CDR3 has 12 residues. Per germline, CDR1 SQVTM and CDR2 ANQGSEA. The V segment lost 6 bases and the J segment 10 bases; nucleotides outside the gene matches: 8. The CDR3 region has the DNA TGCAGCGTACCGGGAGGGCCTTGGGAGCAGTTCTTC. Amino acids: CSVPGGPWEQFF.

The CDR3 sequence: CASSPGGIETQYF. CDR3 nucleotides: TGTGCCAGCAGTCCGGGGGGGATTGAGACCCAGTACTTC. The rearrangement links TRBV25-1 to TRBJ2-5, with TRBD2 matching 8 bases. CDR1 is MGHDK and CDR2 is SYGVNS in the germline V gene. This CDR3 is 13 amino acids long. Trimming took 5 bases from V and 5 from J; bases not matched to a gene: 4.

The CDR3 sequence: CASSLGDRASAEQYF. The CDR3 DNA sequence: TGCGCCAGCAGCTTGGGTGACAGGGCCTCAGCGGAGCAGTACTTC. This chain connects TRBV5-1 to TRBJ2-7; TRBD1 matches 7 bases. V lost 0 bases and J lost 7; bases outside the gene matches: 10. CDR3 length: 15 residues. Per the germline V gene, CDR1 is SGHRS and CDR2 is YFSETQ.

V gene TRBV11-3 combines with J gene TRBJ2-5; TRBD1 matches at 10 bases. V shed 5 bases and J 5 bases; nucleotides not matched to a gene: 8. CDR1 and CDR2 from the germline V gene are SGHNT and YENEEA. The CDR3 is made up of 15 amino acids. The CDR3 protein is CASSEGTGEWETQYF. CDR3 sequence (DNA): TGTGCCAGCAGCGAAGGGACAGGGGAGTGGGAGACCCAGTACTTC.

V gene TRBV7-2 combines with J gene TRBJ1-3; D gene uncertain. The V gene's germline CDR1 is SGHTA and CDR2 FQGNSA. This CDR3 region has 15 residues. The V end lost 1 base, the J end lost 3 bases, and 10 bases lay between the germline ends. Here the CDR3 DNA reads TGTGCCAGCAGCTTAGACGGAGTACGTGGAAACACCATATATTTT. Translated, it gives CASSLDGVRGNTIYF.

The gene calls are TRBV4-2 and TRBJ2-7; the D gene is possibly TRBD2 (6 bases). CDR1 is LGHNA and CDR2 is YNFKEQ in the germline V gene. Trimming took off 3 bases at V and 5 bases at J, with 14 bases between the two ends. The CDR3 extends over 14 amino acids. For the CDR3, the DNA is TGTGCCAGCAGCCAGGGACTGCAAGGCGACGAGCAGTACTTC. Amino acid sequence: CASSQGLQGDEQYF.

The V and J genes are TRBV19 and TRBJ2-7, with 11 bases matching TRBD2. CDR1 and CDR2 (germline): LNHDA, SQIVND (reference sequence). The trim removed 4 bases at V and 4 bases at J, leaving 3 bases unmatched. The CDR3 is made up of 14 amino acids. The CDR3 coding sequence is TGTGCCAGTAGTACCGGGACTAGCGGTTACGAGCAGTACTTC. Its protein product is CASSTGTSGYEQYF.

As to this clone: Its ends do not fully match the called genes, so a read error is possible. The V call is TRBV7-8, the J call TRBJ2-2, with D possibly matching TRBD1 (6 bases). Per germline, CDR1 SGHVS and CDR2 FQNEAQ. The CDR3 extends over 17 amino acids. CDR3 region: CASSLRPRGSNTGELFF. The DNA of the CDR3 is TGTGCCAGCAGCTTGAGGCCCAGGGGATCGAATACCGGGGAGCTGTTTTTT.

The chain links TRBV9 to TRBJ1-2; 7 nucleotides agree with TRBD1. The CDR3 is 15 amino acids. From germline, CDR1 is SGDLS and CDR2 YYNGEE. The ends lost 1 base at V and 5 bases at J; junction bases unmatched: 8. CDR3 protein: CASSVSSGGEYGYTF. CDR3 coding DNA: TGTGCCAGCAGCGTATCGTCAGGGGGAGAATATGGCTACACCTTC. Complete variable domain (other parts from reference TRBV9 and TRBJ1-2): DSGVTQTPKHLITATGQRVTLRCSPRSGDLSVYWYQQSLDQGLQFLIQYYNGEERAKGNILERFSAQQFPDLHSELNLSSLELGDSALYFCASSVSSGGEYGYTFGSGTRLTVV.

V gene TRBV7-9 combines with J gene TRBJ1-4, with D perhaps TRBD1 (6 bases). Looked up from germline, CDR1 is SEHNR and CDR2 is FQNEAQ (reference sequence). The CDR3 runs to 16 residues. Trimming took off 5 bases at V and 3 bases at J, with 16 bases between the two ends. The CDR3: CASSPTEDSPNEKLFF. CDR3 coding DNA: TGTGCCAGCAGCCCTACTGAGGACAGCCCTAATGAAAAACTGTTTTTT.

V gene TRBV7-8 combines with J gene TRBJ2-7; TRBD1 aligns across 11 bases. Trimming at V came to 8 bases and at J to 6 bases, leaving 9 bases not matched to a gene. Germline loops: CDR1 SGHVS, CDR2 FQNEAQ. The CDR3 sequence is 14 residues long. The CDR3 region has the DNA TGTGCCAGCCGGACCGGGACAGGGGGATTCGAGCAGTACTTC. The encoded protein is CASRTGTGGFEQYF.

V usage is TRBV11-2 and J usage is TRBJ2-5; a possible D gene is TRBD2 (6 bases). Germline V gene data show CDR1 as SGHAT and CDR2 as FQNNGV. The CDR3 covers 15 residues. The ends were cut back, 1 base at V and 2 bases at J, with 11 bases in the middle. The CDR3 region is CASSLGGTTQETQYF. As DNA, the CDR3 is TGTGCCAGCAGCTTAGGCGGGACGACTCAAGAGACCCAGTACTTC.

The chain links TRBV27 to TRBJ2-1, with 11 bases that match TRBD2. Trimming took 1 base from V and 7 from J; bases not matched to a gene: 3. This CDR3 is 15 amino acids long. Germline CDR1 MNHEY, CDR2 SMNVEV (reference sequence). The CDR3 protein is CASSLWSSGGNEQFF. CDR3 bases: TGTGCCAGCAGTTTATGGTCTAGCGGGGGGAATGAGCAGTTCTTC.

This chain uses TRBV14 with TRBJ1-1, with D hard to call. Germline assignment: CDR1 SGHDN and CDR2 FVKESK. The ends were cut back, 4 bases at V and 0 bases at J, with 21 bases in the middle. The CDR3 has 18 residues. The CDR3 sequence is CASSLLAGGFALNTEAFF. The CDR3 coding sequence is TGTGCCAGCAGCCTTCTGGCAGGAGGGTTCGCCTTGAACACTGAAGCTTTCTTT.

As to this clone: This specimen includes other DNA sequences encoding the same CDR3. J is TRBJ2-1 and V is TRBV13; 8 positions match TRBD2. The CDR3 runs 16 residues. V gave up 4 bases and J gave up 4 bases; unmatched junction bases: 9. CDR1 PRHDT and CDR2 FYEKMQ come from the germline V gene (reference sequence). CDR3 region: CASSSLTSGRYNEQFF. Here the CDR3 DNA reads TGTGCCAGCAGCTCGCTCACTAGCGGTCGTTACAATGAGCAGTTCTTC.

The chain couples TRBV9 to TRBJ2-1, with 7 bases lining up with TRBD2. CDR1 and CDR2 (germline): SGDLS, YYNGEE. The CDR3 extends over 15 amino acids. The junction had 7 bases not matched to a gene; V was cut back by 1 base and J by 6 bases. The DNA of the CDR3 is TGTGCCAGCAGCGTAAGTGGGAGGGTATCCAATGAGCAGTTCTTC. It yields the protein CASSVSGRVSNEQFF.